Following are 13 T cell receptor beta chains from one sample sequenced in a study of T cells in Graves' hyperthyroidism and ophthalmopathy (dated by TCRdb to the late 2010s). Receptor libraries were prepared by multiplex PCR. Sequencing was performed on an Illumina HiSeq 2000. The TCR beta CDR3 regions were amplified from the RNA transcripts. The first round of RT-PCR for the TCR CDR3 was performed with the HTBI primer set and the Qiagen OneStep RT-PCR kit. The public reads were quality trimmed at Q25 with fastp and then assembled into clones with MiXCR by TCRdb, keeping productive beta chains. Every CDR3 protein is listed once, alongside the most common genes and DNA of its rows. Within this sample are 250,000 to 300,000 distinct CDR3 sequences, with roughly 13% of them counted one time only. The ten biggest clones cover roughly 7.9% of the sample. Sequenced sample: blood. The origin of the receptors is a woman in her forties with Graves' hyperthyroidism.

This clonotype was counted many times. The J gene is TRBJ1-5, the V gene TRBV20-1; D gene unclear. Germline assignment: CDR1 DFQATT and CDR2 SNEGSKA (reference sequence). CDR3 length: 13 amino acids. Deletions cut 3 bases from V and 0 bases from J, with 6 bases between. The CDR3 DNA sequence: TGCAGTGCTAGGGACCATAGCAATCAGCCCCAGCATTTT. This codes for CSARDHSNQPQHF.

Ten or more counts support this clonotype. This chain connects TRBV11-2 to TRBJ2-3; 10 bases are shared with TRBD2. The germline gives CDR1 SGHAT, CDR2 FQNNGV. The CDR3 is 15 residues long. V was clipped by 4 bases and J by 4 bases; unmatched bases: 5. In DNA form, the CDR3 reads TGTGCCAGCAGCTCTAGCGGGAGCTTGGCAGATACGCAGTATTTT. It specifies CASSSSGSLADTQYF.

J is TRBJ2-1 and V is TRBV19; 8 bases agree with TRBD2. Germline CDR1 is LNHDA and CDR2 is SQIVND (reference sequence). This CDR3 is 14 amino acids long. With V trimmed by 4 bases and J by 5 bases, 4 bases remained unmatched. The CDR3 protein is CASSRRTSHNEQFF. The CDR3 DNA reads TGTGCCAGTAGTAGGCGGACTAGCCACAATGAGCAGTTCTTC.

In its sample, this clonotype was seen many times. The chain carries TRBV10-3 and TRBJ1-2, with TRBD1 matching 9 bases. Trimming removed 3 bases from V and 6 bases from J; junction bases left unmatched: 2. Germline V gene sequence: CDR1 ENHRY, CDR2 SYGVKD. The length of the CDR3 is 13 residues. The CDR3 bases are TGTGCCATCAGTGACGGGACAGGGAATGGCTACACCTTC. Its protein product is CAISDGTGNGYTF.

This clonotype was found many times. CDR3 bases: TGCAGTGCTCCCGGGAGTTACAATGAGCAGTTCTTC. This sequence encodes CSAPGSYNEQFF. The rearrangement links TRBV20-1 to TRBJ2-1; perhaps TRBD2 as D (6 bases). In germline, CDR1 is DFQATT, CDR2 SNEGSKA (reference sequence). The germline V and J ends were trimmed by 5 bases and 4 bases, with 9 bases remaining between them. CDR3 length: 12 amino acids.

This clonotype was observed at least ten times. The CDR3 is CASSLGTVWVEAFF. For the CDR3, the DNA is TGTGCCAGCAGCCTTGGGACAGTCTGGGTCGAAGCTTTCTTT. V gene TRBV12-3 or TRBV12-4 combines with J gene TRBJ1-1, with 7 nucleotides matching TRBD1. This CDR3 is built from 14 residues. Trimming at V came to 6 bases and at J to 8 bases, leaving 12 bases not matched to a gene.

Ten or more counts support this clonotype. The chain is built from TRBV3-1 and TRBJ1-2; D unclear. CDR3 length: 14 residues. V dropped 0 bases and J dropped 5 bases, with 10 bases sitting between them. Germline CDR1 is LGHDT and CDR2 is YNNKEL (reference sequence). CDR3 bases: TGTGCCAGCAGCCAAGATTCGGGGAAGTATGGCTACACCTTC. Translation: CASSQDSGKYGYTF.

This clonotype was counted between two and nine times. The V call is TRBV6-1, the J call TRBJ2-1; 8 positions match TRBD1. This CDR3 has 12 amino acids. The germline V gene has CDR1 MNHNS and CDR2 SASEGT. V shed 4 bases, J shed 10 bases, and the junction held 3 bases outside the gene matches. CDR3 bases: TGTGCCAGCAGTGCTTGGACAGGGGAGCAGTTCTTC. The encoded protein is CASSAWTGEQFF.

The CDR3 nucleotides read TGTGCCAGCAGCCAAGATCTTGGGCTAGCGGCCCACGAGCAGTACTTC. Translated, it gives CASSQDLGLAAHEQYF. The rearrangement uses TRBV4-2 and TRBJ2-7; 7 nucleotides agree with TRBD2. The germline V gene encodes CDR1 LGHNA and CDR2 YNFKEQ. CDR3 size: 16 residues. The J segment lost 5 bases and the V segment lost 0 bases, leaving 10 bases of the junction unmatched.

The genes are TRBV18 and TRBJ2-2, with D perhaps matching TRBD2 (6 bases). The germline V gene encodes CDR1 KGHSH and CDR2 LQKENI. The CDR3 is made up of 19 amino acids. V dropped 1 base and J dropped 4 bases, with 22 bases sitting between them. CDR3 coding DNA: TGTGCCAGCTCACCACGCAGCTCGCTGGGGAGGCGAAGCACCGGGGAGCTGTTTTTT. It codes for CASSPRSSLGRRSTGELFF.

This clonotype has a count of ten or more. The chain is built from TRBV4-1 and TRBJ1-2; D is perhaps TRBD1 (6 bases). From germline, CDR1 is MGHRA and CDR2 YSYEKL. The V and J ends lost 4 bases and 3 bases respectively, with 18 bases between them. The CDR3 has 16 amino acids. The CDR3 sequence is CASSPTLDRLDYGYTF. CDR3 in DNA: TGCGCCAGCAGCCCTACCCTCGACAGGCTCGACTATGGCTACACCTTC.

The CDR3 DNA sequence: TGTGCCACCCAGGGGCCTAACTTTTACACAGATACGCAGTATTTT. This translates into CATQGPNFYTDTQYF. The V and J genes are TRBV15 and TRBJ2-3; TRBD1 might be the D (6 bases). CDR1 and CDR2 (germline): LNHNV, YYDKDF (reference sequence). V gave up 8 bases and J gave up 2 bases, with 17 bases separating them. The CDR3 extends over 15 amino acids.

At least ten counts were recorded for this clonotype. J is TRBJ1-5 and V is TRBV6-1, with a tentative D call TRBD1 (5 bases). V was clipped by 7 bases and J by 0 bases, with 13 bases between them. The CDR3 runs to 15 residues. Germline V gene data show CDR1 as MNHNS and CDR2 as SASEGT. The CDR3 region is CASIGTGGSNQPQHF. Here the CDR3 DNA reads TGTGCCAGCATCGGAACGGGGGGTAGCAATCAGCCCCAGCATTTT.